A selection of T cell receptor beta chains follows, all from one sample in a study of blood T cell repertoires in COVID-19. Sequencing was performed with immunoSEQ multiplex PCR; in TCRdb, only in-frame clones are kept and a portion is missing. The data contain about 310,000 clones, roughly 89% of them singletons. Sequencing input: peripheral blood. The origin of the receptors is a woman between 40 and 55 years old with COVID-19, enrolled during active disease. Each CDR3 is given with its conserved first and last residue. A D gene is named only where the DNA matches it firmly. Clone size is not always given. Where it is, it says once, few, many or a class for expanded clones.

>NA|TRBV28|NA|TRBJ1-1
CASSLWAGNTEAFF
TGTGCCAGCAGTTTATGGGCGGGGAACACTGAAGCTTTCTTT
>NA|TRBV5-1|NA|TRBJ2-2
CASTANTGELFF
TGCGCCAGCACGGCGAACACCGGGGAGCTGTTTTTT
>NA|TRBV29-1|NA|TRBJ1-1
CSVGHTIEAFF
TGCAGCGTTGGACACACAATTGAAGCTTTCTTT
>NA|TRBV9|TRBD1|TRBJ2-2
CASSESGQVNTGELFF
TGTGCCAGCAGCGAGTCCGGACAGGTGAACACCGGGGAGCTGTTTTTT
>NA|TRBV29-1|NA|TRBJ1-2
CSTLQVNYGYTF
TGCAGCACTCTACAGGTTAACTATGGCTACACCTTC
>once|TRBV7-2|TRBD1|TRBJ1-1
CASSLQGAGNTEAFF
TGTGCCAGCAGCCTACAGGGGGCTGGGAACACTGAAGCTTTCTTT
>NA|TRBV3-1/TRBV3-2|NA|TRBJ1-3
CASSRQAISGNTIYF
TGTGCCAGCAGCCGACAGGCAATCTCTGGAAACACCATATATTTT
>once|TRBV10-3|NA|TRBJ1-5
CAISEASNINQPQHF
TGTGCCATCAGTGAGGCCAGTAACATCAATCAGCCCCAGCATTTT
>NA|TRBV11-1|TRBD1|TRBJ2-7
CASSAIQGAPYEQYF
TGTGCCAGCAGCGCTATACAGGGGGCGCCTTACGAGCAGTACTTC
>NA|TRBV6-2/TRBV6-3|NA|TRBJ1-1
CASSSIVQAFF
TGTGCCAGCAGTTCCATTGTACAGGCTTTCTTT
>NA|TRBV7-8|TRBD1|TRBJ2-7
CASSLASLTGGTGKNYEQYF
TGTGCCAGCAGCTTAGCGAGTCTCACGGGCGGGACAGGGAAGAACTACGAGCAGTACTTC
>NA|TRBV5-1|NA|TRBJ1-1
CASSPLGQISSNTEAFF
TGCGCCAGCAGCCCTTTAGGACAGATTAGTTCGAACACTGAAGCTTTCTTT
>NA|TRBV19|TRBD2|TRBJ2-2
CASRGAGGKNTGELFF
TGTGCCAGTAGAGGAGCGGGGGGGAAGAACACCGGGGAGCTGTTTTTT
>NA|TRBV7-9|NA|TRBJ1-1
CASSPSGGKGTEAFF
TGTGCCAGCAGCCCCTCGGGCGGGAAGGGGACTGAAGCTTTCTTT
>few|TRBV12-3/TRBV12-4|NA|TRBJ1-6
CASSQRQHSPLHF
TGTGCCAGCAGTCAACGACAGCATTCACCCCTCCACTTT
>NA|TRBV28|NA|TRBJ1-2
CASSLDSVYGYTF
TGTGCCAGCAGTTTGGACAGTGTCTATGGCTACACCTTC
>NA|TRBV19|TRBD1|TRBJ2-3
CASSTLTGGTDTQYF
TGTGCCAGTAGTACCCTGACAGGGGGCACAGATACGCAGTATTTT
>NA|TRBV7-6|TRBD2|TRBJ2-7
CASSWGLAGGAYEQYF
TGTGCCAGCAGCTGGGGACTAGCGGGAGGCGCCTACGAGCAGTACTTC
>NA|TRBV19|NA|TRBJ1-2
CASSMGSHYGYTF
TGTGCCAGTAGTATGGGCAGCCACTATGGCTACACCTTC
>NA|TRBV6-2/TRBV6-3|TRBD1|TRBJ2-2
CASSYRGQGSGELFF
TGTGCCAGCAGTTACCGCGGACAGGGGAGCGGGGAGCTGTTTTTT
>NA|TRBV14|NA|TRBJ1-2
CASSQDTHRVYGYTF
TGTGCCAGCAGCCAAGATACGCACCGGGTCTATGGCTACACCTTC
>NA|TRBV27|TRBD1|TRBJ2-7
CASSPRAGGLSEQYF
TGTGCCAGCAGTCCCCGGGCAGGGGGCCTTAGCGAGCAGTACTTC
>NA|TRBV29-1|TRBD1|TRBJ2-7
CSVGPRQGSYEQYF
TGCAGCGTTGGACCCCGACAGGGCTCGTACGAGCAGTACTTC
>NA|TRBV19|TRBD2|TRBJ2-1
CASSSGQAGEQFF
TGTGCCAGTTCTAGCGGGCAGGCGGGTGAGCAGTTCTTC
>NA|TRBV5-4|NA|TRBJ1-1
CASSIDRNTEAFF
TGTGCCAGCAGCATAGACAGGAACACTGAAGCTTTCTTT
>NA|TRBV7-2|TRBD1|TRBJ1-2
CASSLVTGGPGYTF
TGTGCCAGCAGCTTAGTCACAGGGGGCCCTGGCTACACCTTC
>NA|TRBV6-6|TRBD2|TRBJ2-1
CASTRAGGVYNEQFF
TGTGCCAGCACCCGAGCGGGGGGAGTTTACAATGAGCAGTTCTTC
>NA|TRBV10-3|NA|TRBJ1-1
CAISPLGANTEAFF
TGTGCCATCTCCCCTTTAGGGGCGAACACTGAAGCTTTCTTT
>NA|TRBV5-1|NA|TRBJ1-4
CASSWGGGTNEKLFF
TGCGCCAGCAGCTGGGGGGGCGGGACTAATGAAAAACTGTTTTTT
>NA|TRBV12-3/TRBV12-4|NA|TRBJ2-3
CASSTTATDTQYF
TGTGCCAGCAGCACCACAGCCACAGATACGCAGTATTTT
>NA|TRBV30|NA|TRBJ1-5
CAWADSGNQPQHF
TGTGCCTGGGCGGACAGCGGCAATCAGCCCCAGCATTTT
>NA|TRBV5-1|TRBD1|TRBJ1-1
CASSLARQGGTEAFF
TGCGCCAGCAGCTTGGCGCGACAGGGCGGTACTGAAGCTTTCTTT
>NA|TRBV9|NA|TRBJ1-2
CASSPLRVVFGGYTF
TGTGCCAGCAGCCCTCTCAGGGTGGTCTTTGGCGGCTACACCTTC
>NA|TRBV24-1|NA|TRBJ2-7
CATSDFSAGSYEQYF
TGTGCCACCAGTGATTTTTCCGCCGGCTCCTACGAGCAGTACTTC
>NA|TRBV5-5|NA|TRBJ1-4
CASSRDYYSFSTNEKLFF
TGTGCCAGCAGCCGCGACTACTACAGTTTCTCAACTAATGAAAAACTGTTTTTT
>NA|TRBV5-1|TRBD1|TRBJ2-7
CASSTPGGSYEQYF
TGCGCCAGCAGCACGCCAGGGGGTTCCTACGAGCAGTACTTC
>NA|TRBV29-1|TRBD2|TRBJ2-6
CSVRLAGKSGANVLTF
TGCAGCGTTCGACTAGCGGGTAAATCTGGGGCCAACGTCCTGACTTTC
>NA|TRBV28|TRBD1|TRBJ1-1
CASSLPTQGGAFF
TGTGCCAGCAGTTTACCCACCCAGGGGGGAGCTTTCTTT
>NA|TRBV2|NA|TRBJ1-2
CASSPRRLGGYTF
TGTGCCAGCAGCCCCAGGCGTCTCGGAGGCTACACCTTC
>NA|TRBV5-1|NA|TRBJ2-5
CASSLWAVRTNEETQYF
TGCGCCAGCAGCTTGTGGGCAGTAAGAACGAATGAAGAGACCCAGTACTTC
>NA|TRBV3-1/TRBV3-2|TRBD2|TRBJ2-1
CASSAWAGGFSYNEQFF
TGTGCCAGCAGCGCTTGGGCGGGGGGATTCTCCTACAATGAGCAGTTCTTC
>NA|TRBV28|TRBD2|TRBJ2-2
CATRTSGRPGTGELFF
TGTGCCACCAGGACTAGCGGGAGGCCCGGCACCGGGGAGCTGTTTTTT
>NA|TRBV7-2|TRBD2|TRBJ2-2
CASSHGLVLGELFF
TGTGCCAGCAGCCACGGACTAGTTCTCGGGGAGCTGTTTTTT
>few|TRBV19|NA|TRBJ1-1
CASSWDTDFEAFF
TGTGCCAGTAGTTGGGACACAGACTTTGAAGCTTTCTTT
>NA|TRBV6-5|NA|TRBJ1-3
CASIRQFDSGNTIYF
TGTGCCAGCATTCGACAGTTCGACTCTGGAAACACCATATATTTT
>once|TRBV28|TRBD2|TRBJ2-1
CATVRAGGPMDEQFF
TGTGCCACCGTCCGAGCGGGAGGGCCTATGGATGAGCAGTTCTTC
>NA|TRBV7-2|NA|TRBJ2-1
CASSLGLDSYNEQFF
TGTGCCAGCAGCTTAGGACTAGACTCCTACAATGAGCAGTTCTTC
>NA|TRBV3-1/TRBV3-2|NA|TRBJ1-5
CASSQAGVAQPQHF
TGTGCCAGCAGCCAAGCAGGGGTGGCTCAGCCCCAGCATTTT
>NA|TRBV9|TRBD1|TRBJ2-3
CASSSRQGFADPRDTQYF
TGTGCCAGCAGCTCCCGACAGGGGTTCGCGGACCCGAGGGATACGCAGTATTTT
>NA|TRBV2|TRBD2|TRBJ2-2
CASSEVFSGSGGTGELFF
TGTGCCAGCAGTGAAGTTTTTAGCGGGAGCGGTGGCACCGGGGAGCTGTTTTTT
>NA|TRBV28|TRBD1|TRBJ1-1
CASRGQGAVEAFF
TGTGCCAGCCGGGGACAGGGGGCAGTTGAAGCTTTCTTT
>NA|TRBV27|TRBD2|TRBJ2-3
CASSLSSGRADTQYF
TGTGCCAGCAGTTTGTCTAGCGGGAGGGCAGATACGCAGTATTTT
>NA|TRBV9|TRBD2|TRBJ2-5
CASSVGTSGSETQYF
TGTGCCAGCAGCGTTGGGACTAGCGGGTCGGAGACCCAGTACTTC
>once|TRBV2|NA|TRBJ1-2
CASPRMLDYGYTF
TGTGCCAGCCCTAGAATGTTGGACTATGGCTACACCTTC
>NA|TRBV2|TRBD1|TRBJ1-4
CANRDSNEKLFF
TGTGCCAACCGGGACAGTAATGAAAAACTGTTTTTT
>NA|TRBV19|TRBD2|TRBJ2-1
CASSLLAGGLYNEQFF
TGTGCCAGTAGCCTACTAGCGGGAGGCCTCTACAATGAGCAGTTCTTC